These 29 T cell receptor beta chains share one sample of origin, sequenced in a study of beta chain features in type 1 diabetes. The investigators reverse transcribed all of the isolated RNA, so they sequenced expressed TCRB transcripts. The table came from immunoSEQ multiplex PCR; TCRdb's copy has only in-frame clones and leaves some out. The sample records 160,000 or so clones, roughly 9% being singletons. The sequenced sample was central memory CD4+ T cells from blood. The receptors come from a woman between 18 and 30 years old in good health.

V usage is TRBV15 and J usage is TRBJ2-2, with TRBD2 matching over 9 bases. Germline trimming cut 0 bases from V and 7 bases from J; bases unmatched to any gene: 3. The CDR3 is made up of 15 amino acids. From germline, CDR1 is LNHNV and CDR2 YYDKDF (reference sequence). CDR3 in amino acids: CATSREASGVGELFF. CDR3 DNA sequence: TGTGCCACCAGCAGAGAGGCTAGCGGGGTCGGGGAGCTGTTTTTT.

This clone has a handful of counts. J is TRBJ1-2 and V is TRBV5-5; the D gene is possibly TRBD1 (5 bases). V dropped 5 bases and J dropped 7 bases, with 18 bases sitting between them. This CDR3 has 14 amino acids. Germline V gene lookup returns CDR1 SGHKS and CDR2 YYEKEE (reference sequence). CDR3 loop: CASRVTGGAGGYTF. CDR3 DNA sequence: TGTGCCAGCAGAGTAACCGGGGGAGCGGGTGGCTACACCTTC.

The CDR3 region is CASSSTGGEYEQYF. The CDR3 nucleotides are TGTGCCAGCAGCTCCACAGGGGGCGAATACGAGCAGTACTTC. This sequence joins TRBV7-2 and TRBJ2-7; TRBD1 aligns across 9 bases. The CDR3 covers 14 residues. The germline V gene encodes CDR1 SGHTA and CDR2 FQGNSA. J gave up 4 bases and V 4 bases, and 5 bases lay outside the gene matches.

This clone turned up a few times. This chain joins TRBV5-1 and TRBJ2-4; D possibly corresponds to TRBD2 (6 bases). The germline V gene encodes CDR1 SGHRS and CDR2 YFSETQ. The V and J ends lost 4 bases and 8 bases respectively, with 13 bases between them. CDR3 length: 13 residues. CDR3 region: CASSQDTGDIQYF. The CDR3 DNA reads as TGCGCCAGCAGCCAAGATACGGGGGACATTCAGTACTTC. Based on the CDR3 plus reference TRBV5-1 and TRBJ2-4, the full variable domain is KAGVTQTPRYLIKTRGQQVTLSCSPISGHRSVSWYQQTPGQGLQFLFEYFSETQRNKGNFPGRFSGRQFSNSRSEMNVSTLELGDSALYLCASSQDTGDIQYFGAGTRLSVL.

The chain uses TRBV7-9 and TRBJ1-1; 7 bases match TRBD1. The CDR3 is made up of 15 amino acids. Germline CDR1 reads SEHNR; CDR2 reads FQNEAQ (reference sequence). The trim removed 6 bases at V and 0 bases at J, leaving 7 bases unmatched. CDR3 nucleotide sequence: TGTGCCAGCAGGGGGACAGACGTCATGAACACTGAAGCTTTCTTT. Translation gives CASRGTDVMNTEAFF. Complete variable domain (other parts from reference TRBV7-9 and TRBJ1-1): DTGVSQNPRHKITKRGQNVTFRCDPISEHNRLYWYRQTLGQGPEFLTYFQNEAQLEKSRLLSDRFSAERPKGSFSTLEIQRTEQGDSAMYLCASRGTDVMNTEAFFGQGTRLTVV.

The genes are TRBV29-1 and TRBJ2-5; D remains ambiguous. The CDR3 sequence is 12 residues long. Germline CDR1 and CDR2: SQVTM and ANQGSEA. Trimming removed 6 bases at V and 0 bases at J, with 8 bases between. The CDR3 loop reads CSVRQYQETQYF. The CDR3 DNA is TGCAGCGTCCGACAATACCAAGAGACCCAGTACTTC.

This clone was seen a handful of times. V usage is TRBV7-9 and J usage is TRBJ1-1; no definite D call. This CDR3 spans 13 amino acids. Germline V gene sequence: CDR1 SEHNR, CDR2 FQNEAQ (reference sequence). V was shortened by 0 bases and J by 6 bases, with 8 bases between the two germline ends. The CDR3 reads CASSLAVLAEAFF. CDR3 nucleotide sequence: TGTGCCAGCAGCTTAGCGGTTTTAGCTGAAGCTTTCTTT. Complete variable domain (other parts from reference TRBV7-9 and TRBJ1-1): DTGVSQNPRHKITKRGQNVTFRCDPISEHNRLYWYRQTLGQGPEFLTYFQNEAQLEKSRLLSDRFSAERPKGSFSTLEIQRTEQGDSAMYLCASSLAVLAEAFFGQGTRLTVV.

In its sample, this clone was seen a few times. V gene TRBV10-3 combines with J gene TRBJ2-7, with TRBD1 identical over 9 bases. After removal of 4 bases from V and 0 bases from J, the junction contained 4 bases not matched to a gene. This CDR3 is 15 amino acids long. Germline loops: CDR1 ENHRY, CDR2 SYGVKD. CDR3 sequence: CAISGGGQGSYEQYF. CDR3 nucleotide sequence: TGTGCCATCAGTGGGGGGGGACAGGGCTCCTACGAGCAGTACTTC.

CDR3 region: CASTPSQETQYF. The CDR3 bases are TGCGCCAGCACCCCGTCCCAAGAGACCCAGTACTTC. This rearrangement joins TRBV10-2 to TRBJ2-5; D call uncertain. Germline V gene lookup returns CDR1 WSHSY and CDR2 SAAADI. The CDR3 consists of 12 residues. Trimming stripped 7 bases from V and 1 base from J, with 7 bases between.

This clone showed up just a few times. The rearrangement joins TRBV30 to TRBJ1-2; 10 bases line up with TRBD1. V lost 5 bases, J lost 8 bases, and 5 bases stayed unmatched. Germline V lookup: CDR1 GTSNPN, CDR2 SVGIG (reference sequence). The CDR3 runs 12 residues. DNA of the CDR3: TGTGCCTGGGCTGGGACAGGGGTCGGCTACACCTTC. Translation gives CAWAGTGVGYTF.

The V gene is TRBV5-4, the J gene TRBJ2-2, with TRBD2 as a possible D gene (6 bases). Germline CDR1 and CDR2: SGHNT and YYREEE (reference sequence). Trimming cost V 4 bases and J 2 bases, with 21 bases left between them. This CDR3 has 18 residues. The chain's CDR3 is CASSPGGVAASNTGELFF. CDR3 bases: TGTGCCAGCAGCCCCGGTGGTGTAGCGGCCTCTAACACCGGGGAGCTGTTTTTT.

This clone occurred a few times. This sample also contains other DNA sequences that code for the same CDR3. The chain joins TRBV7-2 to TRBJ1-5; D unclear. V was clipped by 4 bases and J by 4 bases, with 8 bases between them. The CDR3 has 13 amino acids. Germline V gene lookup returns CDR1 SGHTA and CDR2 FQGNSA. The CDR3 DNA is TGTGCCAGCAGCTCCGGGTCGAATCAGCCCCAGCATTTT. It encodes CASSSGSNQPQHF.

This clone showed up just a few times. The chain is built from TRBV7-9 and TRBJ2-5; D call uncertain. This CDR3 spans 15 amino acids. Germline CDR1 reads SEHNR; CDR2 reads FQNEAQ (reference sequence). Trimming removed 6 bases from V and 0 bases from J, with 14 bases in between. CDR3 in DNA: TGTGCCAGCAGGACGACATACAAAAACCAAGAGACCCAGTACTTC. Translation: CASRTTYKNQETQYF. The complete variable domain, with remaining parts taken from reference TRBV7-9 and TRBJ2-5, reads DTGVSQNPRHKITKRGQNVTFRCDPISEHNRLYWYRQTLGQGPEFLTYFQNEAQLEKSRLLSDRFSAERPKGSFSTLEIQRTEQGDSAMYLCASRTTYKNQETQYFGPGTRLLVL.

This clone was recorded a few times. The chain has TRBV7-2 and TRBJ2-7, with 7 bases matching TRBD1. Trimming at V came to 5 bases and at J to 4 bases, leaving 8 bases not matched to a gene. Germline V gene data show CDR1 as SGHTA and CDR2 as FQGNSA. CDR3 length: 14 residues. CDR3 protein: CASSMTGKGYEQYF. CDR3 nucleotides: TGTGCCAGCAGCATGACAGGGAAGGGGTACGAGCAGTACTTC. The entire variable domain, with the rest obtained from reference TRBV7-2 and TRBJ2-7, is as follows: GAGVSQSPSNKVTEKGKDVELRCDPISGHTALYWYRQSLGQGLEFLIYFQGNSAPDKSGLPSDRFSAERTGGSVSTLTIQRTQQEDSAVYLCASSMTGKGYEQYFGPGTRLTVT.

V is TRBV7-2 and J is TRBJ2-1; D uncertain. With 5 bases removed from V and 10 bases from J, the gap between germline ends came to 15 bases. Germline V CDR1 and CDR2: SGHTA, FQGNSA. CDR3 length equals 13 residues. CDR3 coding DNA: TGTGCCAGCAGCCCCCAGAGAAGCGCGGAGCAGTTCTTC. It is translated as CASSPQRSAEQFF.

The J gene is TRBJ2-7, the V gene TRBV5-1; 7 bases match TRBD2. There are 14 residues in the CDR3. V trimming: 0 bases; J trimming: 2 bases; junction bases outside the gene matches: 2. Germline lookup yields CDR1 SGHRS and CDR2 YFSETQ. CDR3 region: CASSLAGTTYEQYF. The DNA for the CDR3 is TGCGCCAGCAGCTTGGCCGGGACTACCTACGAGCAGTACTTC.

The chain is built from TRBV4-2 and TRBJ1-2; a weak D match, TRBD1 (5 bases). Per the germline V gene, CDR1 is LGHNA and CDR2 is YNFKEQ. CDR3 size: 16 residues. Trimming took off 1 base at V and 2 bases at J, with 14 bases between the two ends. DNA for the CDR3: TGTGCCAGCAGCCAAGGTTTATGGACACAAAACTATGGCTACACCTTC. It codes for CASSQGLWTQNYGYTF.

The rearrangement links TRBV18 to TRBJ2-5, with a weak D call TRBD1 (5 bases). The CDR3 is 13 residues long. CDR1 KGHSH and CDR2 LQKENI come from the germline V gene. V was trimmed by 3 bases and J by 2 bases, leaving 7 bases between them. The CDR3 nucleotides read TGTGCCAGCTCACCGACAGCACAAGAGACCCAGTACTTC. Residues: CASSPTAQETQYF.

This chain connects TRBV6-5 to TRBJ1-1; possibly TRBD1 for D (5 bases). This CDR3 has 12 amino acids. Trimming pared 2 bases from V and 10 bases from J, leaving 11 bases between. The germline V gene encodes CDR1 MNHEY and CDR2 SVGAGI. The CDR3 loop is CASSYGQGTAFF. The CDR3 DNA sequence: TGTGCCAGCAGTTACGGGCAGGGTACAGCTTTCTTT.

This clone was seen only a few times. The J gene is TRBJ2-7, the V gene TRBV2, with TRBD1 matching over 12 bases. After removal of 1 base from V and 5 bases from J, the junction contained 0 bases not matched to a gene. From germline, CDR1 is SNHLY and CDR2 FYNNEI. The CDR3 runs 14 residues. CDR3 amino acids: CASSEGDRGHEQYF. In DNA, the CDR3 is TGTGCCAGCAGTGAAGGGGACAGGGGGCACGAGCAGTACTTC.

The J gene is TRBJ2-2, the V gene TRBV6-6; TRBD2 matches at 8 bases. V dropped 1 base and J dropped 6; count of bases not matched to a gene: 4. Looked up from germline, CDR1 is MNHNY and CDR2 is SVGAGI (reference sequence). This CDR3 has 15 amino acids. CDR3 nucleotides: TGTGCCAGCAGTTACTTCCGGCGGGGGGCCGGGGAGCTGTTTTTT. The encoded protein is CASSYFRRGAGELFF.

The rearrangement joins TRBV7-2 to TRBJ2-7; no definite D call. Germline V CDR1 and CDR2: SGHTA, FQGNSA. Trimming left V 4 bases short and J 7 bases short, with 11 bases between. The CDR3 runs 12 residues. Written as DNA, the CDR3 is TGTGCCAGCAGCTCCTATCTGGAGGAGCAGTACTTC. Protein: CASSSYLEEQYF.

This sequence joins TRBV6-5 and TRBJ2-7; the D gene is possibly TRBD2 (6 bases). There are 15 residues in the CDR3. The germline gives CDR1 MNHEY, CDR2 SVGAGI. V was shortened by 5 bases and J by 3 bases, with 17 bases between the two germline ends. The CDR3 loop reads CASSRRGEPSYEQYF. The CDR3, as DNA: TGTGCCAGCAGTCGGAGGGGAGAACCCAGCTACGAGCAGTACTTC.

Only a few counts were recorded for this clone. The chain links TRBV7-2 to TRBJ2-1; maybe TRBD1 (6 bases). Looked up from germline, CDR1 is SGHTA and CDR2 is FQGNSA. Trimming removed 5 bases at V and 7 bases at J, with 12 bases between. This CDR3 has 13 residues. The chain's CDR3 is CASSPNRVNEQFF. CDR3 DNA sequence: TGTGCCAGCAGCCCGAACAGGGTTAATGAGCAGTTCTTC.

The rearrangement links TRBV25-1 to TRBJ2-7; the D gene is possibly TRBD1 (5 bases). This CDR3 region has 17 residues. V shed 1 base and J shed 1 base, with 17 bases lying between them. Germline CDR1 reads MGHDK; CDR2 reads SYGVNS. CDR3 amino acids: CASSEFPLLTDSYEQYF. The CDR3 DNA reads TGTGCCAGCAGTGAATTTCCCCTCCTGACAGATTCCTACGAGCAGTACTTC.

The V call is TRBV29-1, the J call TRBJ1-1, with a possible D match to TRBD1 (6 bases). V lost 6 bases, J lost 2 bases, and 7 bases lay in between. The CDR3 is made up of 11 amino acids. In germline, CDR1 is SQVTM, CDR2 ANQGSEA. The CDR3 nucleotides are TGCAGCGTGGACAGCAACACTGAAGCTTTCTTT. Translated, it gives CSVDSNTEAFF.

V usage is TRBV2 and J usage is TRBJ2-7, with D perhaps matching TRBD2 (5 bases). Germline V gene sequence: CDR1 SNHLY, CDR2 FYNNEI. The germline V and J ends were trimmed by 2 bases and 1 base, with 12 bases remaining between them. The CDR3 runs to 15 residues. The CDR3 reads CASSETGEGSYEQYF. DNA for the CDR3: TGTGCCAGCAGTGAAACGGGCGAGGGATCCTACGAGCAGTACTTC.

This clone has a handful of counts. V is TRBV7-2 and J is TRBJ2-5; D possibly corresponds to TRBD2 (5 bases). Germline assignment: CDR1 SGHTA and CDR2 FQGNSA. The ends were cut back, 3 bases at V and 5 bases at J, with 13 bases in the middle. This CDR3 spans 14 amino acids. CDR3 DNA: TGTGCCAGCAGCTTCGAAGCCTCGGGGGAGACCCAGTACTTC. It codes for CASSFEASGETQYF.

CDR3 sequence: CASSLRSYDSSYEQYF. CDR3 in DNA: TGTGCCAGCAGCTTAAGGTCCTACGACAGCTCCTACGAGCAGTACTTC. The genes are TRBV11-1 and TRBJ2-7; D is perhaps TRBD1 (5 bases). CDR1 is SGHAT and CDR2 is FQDESV in the germline V gene (reference sequence). V was cut by 2 bases and J by 0 bases, with 14 bases left in between. The CDR3 is 16 residues long.